Below are 22 T cell receptor beta chains sequenced from a single sample in a study of beta chain features in type 1 diabetes. The study's findings and limits: Among all four CD4+ subsets, Type 1 diabetes patients had TCRB CDR3s that were moderately but significantly shorter.

Reverse transcribing all isolated RNA meant expressed TCRB transcripts were sequenced. The repertoire was sequenced with immunoSEQ multiplex PCR; TCRdb's copy has only in-frame clones and lacks some. The top ten hold around 2.6% of the sample, which has approximately 120,000 clones, roughly 17% seen once. These receptors are not linked to any known antigen. The sample taken for sequencing was central memory CD4+ T cells from blood. Every receptor here comes from a man between 18 and 29 years old with type 1 diabetes.

Worth noting for this clone: At the DNA level, this CDR3 is encoded by other sequences in the same sample as well. The CDR3 spells CASSDPRGTNEKLFF. The CDR3, as DNA: TGTGCCAGCAGTGACCCCAGGGGTACCAATGAAAAACTGTTTTTT. The chain links TRBV25-1 to TRBJ1-4; TRBD1 is a possible D gene (6 bases). Germline CDR1 is MGHDK and CDR2 is SYGVNS. CDR3 length: 15 residues. V lost 3 bases, J lost 5 bases, and 13 bases lay in between.

There are a few counts of this clone. CDR3 DNA sequence: TGTGCCAGCAGCTTCCAGCGAAGTGTACTCGAGCAGTACTTC. Translation: CASSFQRSVLEQYF. V is TRBV7-2 and J is TRBJ2-7; D unclear. Germline V gives CDR1 SGHTA, CDR2 FQGNSA. The CDR3 is made up of 14 amino acids. The germline V and J ends were trimmed by 3 bases and 6 bases, with 15 bases remaining between them.

At least ten counts were recorded for this clone. V usage is TRBV4-3 and J usage is TRBJ2-1, with D hard to call. CDR1 and CDR2 (germline): LGHNA, YSLEER. The CDR3 extends over 13 amino acids. Between the trimmed V and J ends, which lost 0 bases and 11 bases, there was a span of 11 bases. CDR3 residues: CASSQDVHRKQFF. CDR3 in DNA: TGCGCCAGCAGCCAAGATGTACACCGCAAGCAGTTCTTC.

The chain employs TRBV27 and TRBJ1-6; 7 bases map to TRBD1. The trim removed 7 bases at V and 4 bases at J, leaving 13 bases unmatched. Germline V lookup: CDR1 MNHEY, CDR2 SMNVEV (reference sequence). This CDR3 has 17 amino acids. CDR3 sequence (DNA): TGTGCCAGCAACCCGAGACAGGGACTAGGATATAATTCACCCCTCCACTTT. Residues: CASNPRQGLGYNSPLHF.

This clone was counted only a few times. This chain uses TRBV7-2 with TRBJ1-5; D is unclear. Per the germline V gene, CDR1 is SGHTA and CDR2 is FQGNSA. The CDR3 loop spans 15 amino acids. V was shortened by 1 base and J by 7 bases, with 14 bases between the two germline ends. DNA for the CDR3: TGTGCCAGCAGCTTAGACGGGGTTAGCGGGCAGCCCCAGCATTTT. Translated, it gives CASSLDGVSGQPQHF.

In its sample, this clone was seen a few times. The V and J genes are TRBV4-2 and TRBJ2-1; TRBD2 aligns across 8 bases. The CDR3 is 16 amino acids. Germline values: CDR1 LGHNA, CDR2 YNFKEQ. Trimming at V came to 0 bases and at J to 3 bases, leaving 4 bases not matched to a gene. The CDR3: CASSQEGSGSYNEQFF. CDR3 DNA: TGTGCCAGCAGCCAAGAAGGCAGCGGGAGCTACAATGAGCAGTTCTTC.

This clone has more than one count but fewer than ten. The germline gene is not matched at one end of the junction; a read error may be the cause. The genes are TRBV7-7 and TRBJ2-1, with 12 nucleotides matching TRBD2. The CDR3 has 15 amino acids. Germline CDR1 SSHAT, CDR2 FNYEAQ (reference sequence). CDR3: CASSSGTSGLDEQFF. The CDR3 DNA reads as TGTGCTAGCAGCTCGGGGACTAGCGGGCTTGATGAGCAGTTCTTC.

This clone was seen a few times. V and J are TRBV6-6 and TRBJ2-1; tentatively, D is TRBD2 (6 bases). CDR3 length: 14 amino acids. Germline V gene data show CDR1 as MNHNY and CDR2 as SVGAGI (reference sequence). V lost 2 bases to trimming and J lost 9 bases, with 14 bases between them. In DNA, the CDR3 is TGTGCCAGCAGTTACGGGACTCCCCTCCCTGAGCAGTTCTTC. This gives the protein CASSYGTPLPEQFF.

This clone has just a few counts. The chain uses TRBV30 and TRBJ1-5; 8 bases are shared with TRBD1. CDR1 is GTSNPN and CDR2 is SVGIG in the germline V gene (reference sequence). Trimming at V came to 1 base and at J to 7 bases, leaving 6 bases not matched to a gene. The length of the CDR3 is 14 residues. CDR3 DNA sequence: TGTGCCTGGAGTGGGGGGACAGGTCGCCAGCCCCAGCATTTT. It encodes CAWSGGTGRQPQHF.

The table lists this clone with many counts. As DNA, the CDR3 is TGCGCCAGCAGCTTGGCAATACAGGAAACTAATGAAAAACTGTTTTTT. It codes for CASSLAIQETNEKLFF. V usage is TRBV5-1 and J usage is TRBJ1-4, with a weak D call TRBD1 (5 bases). The CDR3 has 16 residues. Germline lookup yields CDR1 SGHRS and CDR2 YFSETQ. V lost 0 bases and J 1 base, leaving 10 bases between the germline ends. The full variable domain, rest sourced from reference TRBV5-1 and TRBJ1-4, is KAGVTQTPRYLIKTRGQQVTLSCSPISGHRSVSWYQQTPGQGLQFLFEYFSETQRNKGNFPGRFSGRQFSNSRSEMNVSTLELGDSALYLCASSLAIQETNEKLFFGSGTQLSVL.

This chain connects TRBV18 to TRBJ2-3, with D perhaps assigned TRBD1 or TRBD2 (5 bases each). The CDR3 has 13 residues. Per the germline V gene, CDR1 is KGHSH and CDR2 is LQKENI. V lost 4 bases to trimming and J lost 0 bases, with 5 bases between them. The CDR3 sequence is CASSRDSTDTQYF. CDR3 coding DNA: TGTGCCAGCTCACGGGACAGCACAGATACGCAGTATTTT.

The chain employs TRBV28 and TRBJ1-1; unclear D gene. The CDR3 totals 12 residues. The germline V gene has CDR1 MDHEN and CDR2 SYDVKM. V was trimmed by 6 bases and J by 4 bases, leaving 9 bases between them. The CDR3 region has the DNA TGTGCCAGCAGCGTGGGGAGCACTGAAGCTTTCTTT. It translates to CASSVGSTEAFF.

In its sample, this clone was seen a few times. This CDR3 is CASSPAWGRPETQYF. The CDR3 region has the DNA TGTGCCAGCAGTCCTGCCTGGGGACGTCCGGAGACCCAGTACTTC. The V gene is TRBV27, the J gene TRBJ2-5; D is possibly TRBD1 or TRBD2 (5 bases each). Trimming pared 5 bases from V and 5 bases from J, leaving 18 bases between. The V gene's germline CDR1 is MNHEY and CDR2 SMNVEV (reference sequence). The CDR3 runs 15 residues.

This clone showed up just once. The rearrangement links TRBV30 to TRBJ1-3; D ambiguous. V lost 6 bases and J lost 0, with 9 bases in between. Germline CDR1 and CDR2: GTSNPN and SVGIG (reference sequence). This CDR3 has 13 amino acids. The CDR3 sequence: CACVDGSGNTIYF. DNA for the CDR3: TGTGCCTGTGTGGACGGCTCTGGAAACACCATATATTTT.

This rearrangement joins TRBV2 to TRBJ2-3; 13 bases align to TRBD2. The CDR3 is 15 amino acids. Looked up from germline, CDR1 is SNHLY and CDR2 is FYNNEI. The V segment lost 6 bases and the J segment 3 bases; nucleotides outside the gene matches: 3. The CDR3 coding sequence is TGTGCCAGCAGGCGGACTAGCGGGAGTACAGATACGCAGTATTTT. Translating it yields CASRRTSGSTDTQYF.

The chain employs TRBV6-1 and TRBJ2-5; D might be TRBD2 (6 bases). This CDR3 has 13 residues. CDR1 is MNHNS, CDR2 SASEGT, per germline. The V and J ends lost 8 bases and 4 bases respectively, with 14 bases between them. CDR3 loop: CASRDFLGETQYF. CDR3 DNA: TGTGCCAGCCGGGACTTTCTGGGAGAGACCCAGTACTTC.

The CDR3 here is CASSPPLRGRQREQFF. CDR3 sequence (DNA): TGTGCCAGCAGCCCGCCCCTGCGGGGGCGGCAGCGTGAGCAGTTCTTC. The gene calls are TRBV7-9 and TRBJ2-1, with a tentative D call TRBD2 (7 bases). The CDR3 contains 16 residues. Deletions cut 5 bases from V and 9 bases from J, with 23 bases between. CDR1 is SEHNR and CDR2 is FQNEAQ in the germline V gene (reference sequence). Drawing the rest from reference TRBV7-9 and TRBJ2-1, the complete variable domain is DTGVSQNPRHKITKRGQNVTFRCDPISEHNRLYWYRQTLGQGPEFLTYFQNEAQLEKSRLLSDRFSAERPKGSFSTLEIQRTEQGDSAMYLCASSPPLRGRQREQFFGPGTRLTVL.

This clone has only a few counts. J is TRBJ2-7 and V is TRBV18, with 11 bases identical to TRBD1. CDR3 length equals 15 residues. Trimming cost V 3 bases and J 3 bases; bases outside gene matches: 4. Germline CDR1 KGHSH, CDR2 LQKENI. For the CDR3, the DNA is TGTGCCAGCTCACCTACCGGGACAGGGGGCTACGAGCAGTACTTC. Residues: CASSPTGTGGYEQYF.

In its sample, this clone was seen a few times. This chain uses TRBV4-2 with TRBJ2-1, with 7 positions matching TRBD2. Germline V gene lookup returns CDR1 LGHNA and CDR2 YNFKEQ. The CDR3 runs 17 residues. With V trimmed by 0 bases and J by 3 bases, 8 bases remained unmatched. The CDR3 loop reads CASSQDMGGSYYNEQFF. The CDR3 DNA follows: TGTGCCAGCAGCCAAGATATGGGCGGGAGTTACTACAATGAGCAGTTCTTC.

This clone occurred a few times. This rearrangement joins TRBV2 to TRBJ1-5; unclear D gene. Germline V gene lookup returns CDR1 SNHLY and CDR2 FYNNEI. The CDR3 sequence is 14 residues long. V was clipped by 4 bases and J by 3 bases, with 10 bases between them. This CDR3 reads CASSVERPNQPQHF. Here the CDR3 DNA reads TGTGCCAGCAGTGTGGAAAGACCCAATCAGCCCCAGCATTTT.

V gene TRBV19 combines with J gene TRBJ2-3; 13 bases map to TRBD2. This CDR3 contains 20 residues. Looked up from germline, CDR1 is LNHDA and CDR2 is SQIVND (reference sequence). Unmatched junction bases numbered 14, after V lost 4 bases and J lost 1 base. The CDR3 is CASSSTPGLAGIVRTDTQYF. The CDR3 region has the DNA TGTGCCAGTAGTAGTACTCCGGGACTAGCGGGGATAGTGCGCACAGATACGCAGTATTTT. The full variable domain, in which reference TRBV19 and TRBJ2-3 provide the parts outside the CDR3, is DGGITQSPKYLFRKEGQNVTLSCEQNLNHDAMYWYRQDPGQGLRLIYYSQIVNDFQKGDIAEGYSVSREKKESFPLTVTSAQKNPTAFYLCASSSTPGLAGIVRTDTQYFGPGTRLTVL.

Ten or more counts support this clone. The chain links TRBV6-6 to TRBJ1-2; D not resolved. CDR1 MNHNY and CDR2 SVGAGI come from the germline V gene (reference sequence). This CDR3 spans 12 amino acids. Trimming stripped 0 bases from V and 7 bases from J, with 6 bases between. The CDR3 loop is CASSYSFPGYTF. CDR3 nucleotides: TGTGCCAGCAGTTACTCGTTTCCTGGCTACACCTTC.